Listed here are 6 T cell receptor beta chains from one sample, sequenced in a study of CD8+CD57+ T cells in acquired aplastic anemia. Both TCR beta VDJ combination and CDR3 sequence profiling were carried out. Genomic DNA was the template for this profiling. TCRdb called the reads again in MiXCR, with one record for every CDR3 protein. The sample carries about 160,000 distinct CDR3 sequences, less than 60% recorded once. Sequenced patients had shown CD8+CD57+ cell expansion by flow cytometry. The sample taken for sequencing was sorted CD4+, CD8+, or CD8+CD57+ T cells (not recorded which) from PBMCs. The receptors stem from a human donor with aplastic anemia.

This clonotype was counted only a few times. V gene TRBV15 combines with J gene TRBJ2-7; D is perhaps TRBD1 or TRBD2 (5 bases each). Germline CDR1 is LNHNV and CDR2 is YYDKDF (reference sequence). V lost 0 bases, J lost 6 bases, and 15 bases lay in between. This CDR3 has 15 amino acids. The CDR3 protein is CATSRDGRELREQYF. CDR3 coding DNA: TGTGCCACCAGCAGAGATGGCAGGGAGCTGCGCGAGCAGTACTTC.

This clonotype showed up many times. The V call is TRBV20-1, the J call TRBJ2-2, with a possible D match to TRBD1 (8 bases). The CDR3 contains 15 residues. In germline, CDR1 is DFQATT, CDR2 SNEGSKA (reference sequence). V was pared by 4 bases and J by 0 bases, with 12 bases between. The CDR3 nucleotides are TGCAGTGCTATACAGGGGGGGTCGAACACCGGGGAGCTGTTTTTT. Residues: CSAIQGGSNTGELFF.

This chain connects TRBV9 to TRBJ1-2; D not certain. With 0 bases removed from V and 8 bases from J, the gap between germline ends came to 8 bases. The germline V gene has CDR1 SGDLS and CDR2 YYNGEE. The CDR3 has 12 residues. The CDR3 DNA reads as TGTGCCAGCAGCGTAGACAGCTGGGGCTACACCTTC. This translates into CASSVDSWGYTF.

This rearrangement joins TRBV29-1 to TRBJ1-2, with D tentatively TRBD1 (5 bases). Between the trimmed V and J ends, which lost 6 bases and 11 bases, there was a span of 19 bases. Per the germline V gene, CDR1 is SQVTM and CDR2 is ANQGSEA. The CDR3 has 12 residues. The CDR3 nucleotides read TGCAGCGTCGTCGGGGCCGAGGAAGGGTACACCTTC. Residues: CSVVGAEEGYTF.

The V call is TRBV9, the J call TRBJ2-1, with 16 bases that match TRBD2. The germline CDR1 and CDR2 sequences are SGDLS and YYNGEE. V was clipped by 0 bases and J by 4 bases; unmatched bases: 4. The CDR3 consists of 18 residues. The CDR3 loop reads CASSVGGLAGGTYNEQFF. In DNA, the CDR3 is TGTGCCAGCAGCGTAGGGGGACTAGCGGGAGGGACATACAATGAGCAGTTCTTC.

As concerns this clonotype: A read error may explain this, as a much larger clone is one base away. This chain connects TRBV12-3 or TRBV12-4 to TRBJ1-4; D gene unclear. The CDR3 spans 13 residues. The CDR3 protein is CASSLWDGERLFF. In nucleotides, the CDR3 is TGTGCCAGCAGTTTATGGGATGGAGAAAGACTGTTTTTT.